This TCR beta chain came from a study of T-cell reconstitution after alpha-beta-depleted transplantation in children. The germline CDR1 and CDR2 sequences are SNHLY and FYNNEI. Deletions cut 2 bases from V and 0 bases from J, with 11 bases between. The CDR3 is 16 residues long. The authors prepared the TCRbeta library with unique molecular identifiers. One entry per CDR3 protein results from TCRdb running MiXCR on the PCR reads. The sample lists just under 550,000 distinct CDR3 sequences, around 19% occurring once. This clonotype occurred a few times. The rearrangement uses TRBV2 and TRBJ2-4, with D perhaps assigned TRBD1 or TRBD2 (6 bases each). The sample here was PBMCs from the stem cell graft donor, taken from the stem cell graft. The clonotype originates from a human donor who donated a stem cell graft to a child with acute lymphoblastic leukemia. This CDR3 reads CASSESGALAKNIQYF. The CDR3 bases are TGTGCCAGCAGTGAATCGGGGGCCCTAGCCAAAAACATTCAGTACTTC.